This T cell receptor beta chain was found in a study of T cell responses to AZD1222 COVID-19 vaccine. Study-level findings and limits: Regions 160-218 and 743-854 dominated among vaccine-associated CD4 TCRs spanning spike.

Sequencing was performed with immunoSEQ multiplex PCR; in TCRdb, only in-frame clones are kept and a portion is missing. Here the sample spans around 140,000 clones, 80% to 90% being singletons. Remarks on this clone: Its antigen is not identified.

Deletions cut 2 bases from V and 3 bases from J, with 9 bases between. The germline V gene has CDR1 SGHRS and CDR2 YFSETQ. This CDR3 comprises 13 residues. This sample comprised peripheral blood, obtained on day 0 of AZD1222 vaccination. This TCR was recovered from an adult in good health. The chain uses TRBV5-1 and TRBJ2-7; D may be TRBD2 (6 bases). Here the CDR3 reads CASSFRLDYEQYF. The DNA for the CDR3 is TGCGCCAGCAGCTTTAGACTAGACTACGAGCAGTACTTC. Together with reference TRBV5-1 and TRBJ2-7, the CDR3 gives the full variable domain: KAGVTQTPRYLIKTRGQQVTLSCSPISGHRSVSWYQQTPGQGLQFLFEYFSETQRNKGNFPGRFSGRQFSNSRSEMNVSTLELGDSALYLCASSFRLDYEQYFGPGTRLTVT.